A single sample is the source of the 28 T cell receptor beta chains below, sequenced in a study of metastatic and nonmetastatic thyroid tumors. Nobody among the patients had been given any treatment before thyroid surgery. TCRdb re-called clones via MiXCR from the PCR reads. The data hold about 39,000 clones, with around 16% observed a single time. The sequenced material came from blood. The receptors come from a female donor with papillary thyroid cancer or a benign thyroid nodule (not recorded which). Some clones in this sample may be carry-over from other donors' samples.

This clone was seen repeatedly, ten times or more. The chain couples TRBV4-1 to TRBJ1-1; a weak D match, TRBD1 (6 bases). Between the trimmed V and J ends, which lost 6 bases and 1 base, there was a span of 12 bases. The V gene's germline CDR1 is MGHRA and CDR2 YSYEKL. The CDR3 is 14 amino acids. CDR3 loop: CASRPGQPNTEAFF. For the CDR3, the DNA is TGCGCCAGCAGGCCTGGACAGCCGAACACTGAAGCTTTCTTT.

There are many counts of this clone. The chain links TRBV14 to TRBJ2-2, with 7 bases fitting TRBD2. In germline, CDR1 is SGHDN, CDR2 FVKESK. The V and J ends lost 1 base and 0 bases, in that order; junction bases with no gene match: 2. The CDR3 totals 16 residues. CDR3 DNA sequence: TGTGCCAGCAGCCAAGTAACTAGCGCGAACACCGGGGAGCTGTTTTTT. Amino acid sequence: CASSQVTSANTGELFF.

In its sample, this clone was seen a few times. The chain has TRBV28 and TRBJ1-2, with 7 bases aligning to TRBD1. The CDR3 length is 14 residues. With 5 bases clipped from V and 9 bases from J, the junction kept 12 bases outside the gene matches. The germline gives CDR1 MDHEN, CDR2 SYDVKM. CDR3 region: CASSVTGAVVCYTF. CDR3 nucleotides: TGTGCCAGCAGTGTTACAGGGGCGGTAGTTTGCTACACCTTC.

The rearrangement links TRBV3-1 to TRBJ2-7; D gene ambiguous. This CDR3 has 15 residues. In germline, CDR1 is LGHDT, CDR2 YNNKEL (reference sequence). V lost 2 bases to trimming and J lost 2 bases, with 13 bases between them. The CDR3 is CASSQFIGSTYEQYF. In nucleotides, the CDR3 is TGTGCCAGCAGCCAATTCATCGGCTCGACCTACGAGCAGTACTTC.

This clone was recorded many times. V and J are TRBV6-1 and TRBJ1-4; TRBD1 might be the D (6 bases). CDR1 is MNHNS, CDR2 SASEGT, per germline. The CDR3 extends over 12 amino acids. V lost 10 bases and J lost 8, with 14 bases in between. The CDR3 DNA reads TGTGCCACCAACCGGGACACCGAAAAACTGTTTTTT. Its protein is CATNRDTEKLFF.

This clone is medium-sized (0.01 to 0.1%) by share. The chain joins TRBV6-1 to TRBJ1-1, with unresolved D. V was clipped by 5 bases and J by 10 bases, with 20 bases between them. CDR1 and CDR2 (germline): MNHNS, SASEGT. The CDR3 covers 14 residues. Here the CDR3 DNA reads TGTGCCAGCAGTCGGGGAAGCCAATTTTTGAGAGCTTTCTTT. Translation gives CASSRGSQFLRAFF.

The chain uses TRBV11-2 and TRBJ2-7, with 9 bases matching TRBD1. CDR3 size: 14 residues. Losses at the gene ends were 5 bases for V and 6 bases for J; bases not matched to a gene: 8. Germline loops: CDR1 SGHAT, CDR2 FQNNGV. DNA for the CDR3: TGTGCCAGCAGCCGGGGACAGGGACTTGGCGAGCAGTACTTC. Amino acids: CASSRGQGLGEQYF.

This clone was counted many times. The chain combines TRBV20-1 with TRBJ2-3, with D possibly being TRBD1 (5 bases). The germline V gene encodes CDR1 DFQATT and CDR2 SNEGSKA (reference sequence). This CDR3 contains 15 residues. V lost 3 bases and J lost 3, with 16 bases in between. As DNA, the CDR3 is TGCAGTGCTAGCTCGACCCAGGGTTTTACAGATACGCAGTATTTT. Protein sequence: CSASSTQGFTDTQYF.

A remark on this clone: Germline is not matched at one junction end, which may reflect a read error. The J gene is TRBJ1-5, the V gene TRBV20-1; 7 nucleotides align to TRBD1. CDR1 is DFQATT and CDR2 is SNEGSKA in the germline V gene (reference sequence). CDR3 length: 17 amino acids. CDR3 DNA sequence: TGCAGTGATAGAACCGGTGGGACAGTCGGTAGGAATCAGCCCCAGCATTTT. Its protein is CSDRTGGTVGRNQPQHF.

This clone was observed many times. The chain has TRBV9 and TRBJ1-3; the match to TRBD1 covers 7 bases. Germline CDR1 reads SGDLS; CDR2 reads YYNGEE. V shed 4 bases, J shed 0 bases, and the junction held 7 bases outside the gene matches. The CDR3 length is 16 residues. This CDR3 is CASSFGQASSGNTIYF. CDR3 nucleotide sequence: TGTGCCAGCAGCTTTGGACAGGCGAGCTCTGGAAACACCATATATTTT.

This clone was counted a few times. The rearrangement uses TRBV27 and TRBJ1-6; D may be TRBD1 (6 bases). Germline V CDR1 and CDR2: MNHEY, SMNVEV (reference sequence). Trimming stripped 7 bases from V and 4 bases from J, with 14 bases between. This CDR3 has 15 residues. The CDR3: CASKAGGLYNSPLHF. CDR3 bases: TGTGCCAGCAAGGCGGGGGGCTTATATAATTCACCCCTCCACTTT.

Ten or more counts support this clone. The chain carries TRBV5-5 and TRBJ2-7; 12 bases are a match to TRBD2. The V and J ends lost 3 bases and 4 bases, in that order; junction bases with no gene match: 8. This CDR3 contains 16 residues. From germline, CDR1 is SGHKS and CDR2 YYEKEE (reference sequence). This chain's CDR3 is CASSSRLAGAPYEQYF. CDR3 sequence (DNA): TGTGCCAGCAGCTCCCGACTAGCGGGGGCTCCATACGAGCAGTACTTC.

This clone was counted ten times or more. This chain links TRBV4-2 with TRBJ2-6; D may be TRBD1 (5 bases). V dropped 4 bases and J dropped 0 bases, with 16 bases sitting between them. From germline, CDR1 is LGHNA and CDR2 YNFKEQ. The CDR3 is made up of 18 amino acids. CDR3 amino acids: CASSLASQGSSGANVLTF. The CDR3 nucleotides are TGTGCCAGCAGCCTTGCGTCCCAGGGAAGCTCTGGGGCCAACGTCCTGACTTTC.

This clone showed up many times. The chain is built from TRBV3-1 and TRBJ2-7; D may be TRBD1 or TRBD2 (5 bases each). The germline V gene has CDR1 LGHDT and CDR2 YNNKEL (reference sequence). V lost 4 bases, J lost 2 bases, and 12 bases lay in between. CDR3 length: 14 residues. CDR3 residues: CASSPSGRTYEQYF. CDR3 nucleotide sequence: TGTGCCAGCAGCCCCTCGGGACGGACCTACGAGCAGTACTTC.

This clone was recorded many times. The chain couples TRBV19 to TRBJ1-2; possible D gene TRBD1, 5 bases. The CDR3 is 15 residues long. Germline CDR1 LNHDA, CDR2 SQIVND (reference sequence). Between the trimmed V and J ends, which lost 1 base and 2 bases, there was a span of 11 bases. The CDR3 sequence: CASSIGGSGNYGYTF. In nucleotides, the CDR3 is TGTGCCAGTAGTATAGGGGGCAGCGGAAACTATGGCTACACCTTC.

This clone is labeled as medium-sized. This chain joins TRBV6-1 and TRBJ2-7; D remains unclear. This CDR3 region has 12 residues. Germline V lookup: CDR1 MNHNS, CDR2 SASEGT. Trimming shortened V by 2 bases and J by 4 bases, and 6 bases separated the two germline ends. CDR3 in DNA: TGTGCCAGCAGTGAACCCCCATACGAGCAGTACTTC. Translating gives CASSEPPYEQYF.

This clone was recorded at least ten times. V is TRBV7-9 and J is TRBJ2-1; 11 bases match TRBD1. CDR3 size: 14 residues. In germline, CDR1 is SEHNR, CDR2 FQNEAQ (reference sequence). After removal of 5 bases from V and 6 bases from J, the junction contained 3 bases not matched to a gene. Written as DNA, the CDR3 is TGTGCCAGCAGCCTCGGGACAGGGGGCAATGAGCAGTTCTTC. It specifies CASSLGTGGNEQFF.

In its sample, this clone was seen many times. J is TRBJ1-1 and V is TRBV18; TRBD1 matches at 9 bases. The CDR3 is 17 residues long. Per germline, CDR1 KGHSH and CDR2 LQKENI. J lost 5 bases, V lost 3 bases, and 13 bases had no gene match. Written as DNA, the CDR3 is TGTGCCAGCTCACCCACGCACTTTAAGACAGGGGGAACTGAAGCTTTCTTT. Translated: CASSPTHFKTGGTEAFF.

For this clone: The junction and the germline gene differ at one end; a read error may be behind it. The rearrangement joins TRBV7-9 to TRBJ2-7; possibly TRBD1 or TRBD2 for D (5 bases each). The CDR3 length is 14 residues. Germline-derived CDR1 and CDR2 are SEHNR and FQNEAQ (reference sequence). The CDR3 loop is CASCLEGGAKVQYF. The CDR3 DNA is TGTGCCAGCTGCTTAGAGGGTGGGGCGAAGGTGCAGTACTTC. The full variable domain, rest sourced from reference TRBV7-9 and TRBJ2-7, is DTGVSQNPRHKITKRGQNVTFRCDPISEHNRLYWYRQTLGQGPEFLTYFQNEAQLEKSRLLSDRFSAERPKGSFSTLEIQRTEQGDSAMYLCASCLEGGAKVQYFGPGTRLTVT.

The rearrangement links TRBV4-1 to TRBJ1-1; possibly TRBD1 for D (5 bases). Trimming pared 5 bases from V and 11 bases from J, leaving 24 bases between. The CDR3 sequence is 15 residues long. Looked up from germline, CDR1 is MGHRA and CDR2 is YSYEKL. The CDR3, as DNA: TGCGCCAGCAGCAAGGTTCCTCAACCCGGGACCGAGGCTTTCTTT. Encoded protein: CASSKVPQPGTEAFF.

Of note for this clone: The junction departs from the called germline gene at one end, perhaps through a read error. The CDR3 DNA follows: TGCAGTGCTAGCCCCTTATCGAACACCGTGGAGCTGTTTTTT. It codes for CSASPLSNTVELFF. The gene calls are TRBV20-1 and TRBJ2-2; D gene uncertain. The germline V gene has CDR1 DFQATT and CDR2 SNEGSKA (reference sequence). The CDR3 runs to 14 residues.

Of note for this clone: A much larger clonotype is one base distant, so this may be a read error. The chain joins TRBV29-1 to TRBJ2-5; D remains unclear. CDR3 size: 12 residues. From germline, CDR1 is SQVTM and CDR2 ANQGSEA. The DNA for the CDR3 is TGCATCGTTGCGGAGACGCGGGAGACCCAGTACTTC. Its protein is CIVAETRETQYF.

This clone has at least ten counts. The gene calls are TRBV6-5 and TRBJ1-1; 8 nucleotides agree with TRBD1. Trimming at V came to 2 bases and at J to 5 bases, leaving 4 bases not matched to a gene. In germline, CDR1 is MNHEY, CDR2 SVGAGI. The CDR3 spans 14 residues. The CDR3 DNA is TGTGCCAGCAGTTACGACAGGGGTGTAACTGAAGCTTTCTTT. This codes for CASSYDRGVTEAFF.

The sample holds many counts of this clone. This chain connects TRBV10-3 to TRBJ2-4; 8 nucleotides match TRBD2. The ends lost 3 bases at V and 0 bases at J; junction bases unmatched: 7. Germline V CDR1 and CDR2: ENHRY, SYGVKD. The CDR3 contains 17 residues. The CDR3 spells CAISDREGPGAKNIQYF. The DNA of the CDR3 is TGTGCCATCAGTGATCGGGAGGGGCCAGGAGCCAAAAACATTCAGTACTTC.

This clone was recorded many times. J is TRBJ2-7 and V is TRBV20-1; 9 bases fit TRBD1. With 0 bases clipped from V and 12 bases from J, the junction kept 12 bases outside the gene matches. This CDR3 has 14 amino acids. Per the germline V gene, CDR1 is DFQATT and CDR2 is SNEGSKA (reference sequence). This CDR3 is CSAREGTGSYIAYF. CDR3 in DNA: TGCAGTGCTAGAGAAGGGACAGGGTCCTATATAGCGTACTTC.

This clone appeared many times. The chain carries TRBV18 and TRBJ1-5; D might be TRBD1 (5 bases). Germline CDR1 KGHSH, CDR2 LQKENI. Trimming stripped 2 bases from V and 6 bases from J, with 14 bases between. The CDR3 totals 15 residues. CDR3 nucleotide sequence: TGTGCCAGCTCACCATTTGGGTCAGGGAGTCAGCCCCAGCATTTT. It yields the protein CASSPFGSGSQPQHF.

The CDR3 DNA is TGTGCCAGCAGCTTGATGACTAGCGGGAGGTCATACAATGAGCAGTTCTTC. Translation: CASSLMTSGRSYNEQFF. The rearrangement links TRBV5-6 to TRBJ2-1; 13 positions match TRBD2. This CDR3 is built from 17 residues. Germline V CDR1 and CDR2: SGHDT, YYEEEE. The ends lost 1 base at V and 4 bases at J; junction bases unmatched: 5.

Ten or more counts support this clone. The CDR3 DNA follows: TGTGCCAGCAGTCGCCACGACAGGGGCCCCTACGAGCAGTACTTC. The encoded protein is CASSRHDRGPYEQYF. V is TRBV6-1 and J is TRBJ2-7; 8 bases are shared with TRBD1. J lost 2 bases, V lost 5 bases, and 8 bases had no gene match. CDR1 and CDR2 (germline): MNHNS, SASEGT. This CDR3 is 15 amino acids long.